Below are 27 T cell receptor beta chains sequenced from a single sample in a study of beta chain features in type 1 diabetes. Of the isolated RNA, all was reverse transcribed, and so the sequenced material was expressed TCRB transcripts. Sequencing used immunoSEQ multiplex PCR; TCRdb keeps in-frame clones, though not all of them. The repertoire includes 600,000 to 700,000 clones, around 12% of them detected once, and roughly 0.12% sits in the top ten. Findings and limits, study-wide: Patients with Type 1 diabetes showed moderately but significantly shorter TCRB CDR3s in all four CD4+ subsets.

The antigens these receptors bind are not known. Sample: naive CD4+ T cells from blood. The receptors shown here come from a man aged 25-45 years with type 1 diabetes.

J is TRBJ2-1 and V is TRBV10-1; D unresolved. The CDR3 is 12 amino acids. Germline CDR1 and CDR2: WNHNN and SYGVQD (reference sequence). V was clipped by 2 bases and J by 9 bases, with 8 bases between them. The CDR3 protein is CASSETRTEQFF. The CDR3, as DNA: TGCGCCAGCAGTGAGACTCGGACTGAGCAGTTCTTC.

This chain links TRBV7-2 with TRBJ2-2; 10 bases agree with TRBD2. The V gene end was trimmed by 1 base and the J gene end by 4 bases; junction bases not matched to a gene: 6. The CDR3 spans 17 residues. CDR1 and CDR2 (germline): SGHTA, FQGNSA. The CDR3 nucleotides are TGTGCCAGCAGCTTAGTCGCACTAGCGGGGTTCACCGGGGAGCTGTTTTTT. This codes for CASSLVALAGFTGELFF.

This chain uses TRBV28 with TRBJ2-2; D may be TRBD1 (5 bases). CDR1 MDHEN and CDR2 SYDVKM come from the germline V gene. Trimming cost V 6 bases and J 4 bases, with 9 bases left between them. This CDR3 spans 13 amino acids. The CDR3 sequence is CASSPTGTGELFF. The CDR3 DNA follows: TGTGCCAGCAGCCCCACAGGCACCGGGGAGCTGTTTTTT.

This clone was seen a handful of times. The CDR3: CASSPILNTGELFF. In DNA, the CDR3 is TGTGCCAGTAGTCCGATCCTGAACACCGGGGAGCTGTTTTTT. The chain employs TRBV19 and TRBJ2-2; D gene uncertain. V dropped 5 bases and J dropped 1 base, with 8 bases sitting between them. The germline V gene has CDR1 LNHDA and CDR2 SQIVND (reference sequence). The CDR3 is made up of 14 amino acids.

The chain is built from TRBV13 and TRBJ2-7, with D unresolved. CDR1 and CDR2 from the germline V gene are PRHDT and FYEKMQ (reference sequence). The CDR3 is made up of 12 amino acids. V was trimmed by 0 bases and J by 5 bases, leaving 5 bases between them. The CDR3 DNA sequence: TGTGCCAGCAGCTTAGGCCAGAACGAGCAGTACTTC. Amino acids: CASSLGQNEQYF.

The V call is TRBV7-9, the J call TRBJ2-5; D call uncertain. Trimming took 1 base from V and 2 from J, leaving 8 bases between them. The CDR3 extends over 14 amino acids. The germline V gene has CDR1 SEHNR and CDR2 FQNEAQ (reference sequence). CDR3 amino acids: CASSLGNSQETQYF. The CDR3 DNA reads TGTGCCAGCAGCTTAGGGAACAGTCAAGAGACCCAGTACTTC.

The chain is built from TRBV7-9 and TRBJ1-1; D unclear. With 4 bases removed from V and 6 bases from J, the gap between germline ends came to 21 bases. CDR3 length: 16 residues. CDR1 is SEHNR and CDR2 is FQNEAQ in the germline V gene (reference sequence). DNA of the CDR3: TGTGCCAGCAGCTCGACGCAAATCAAGAACGGAGCTGAAGCTTTCTTT. Translation gives CASSSTQIKNGAEAFF.

This rearrangement joins TRBV10-1 to TRBJ2-1, with D possibly being TRBD2 (7 bases). The CDR3 has 15 amino acids. Trimming cost V 1 base and J 8 bases, with 15 bases left between them. Germline V gives CDR1 WNHNN, CDR2 SYGVQD (reference sequence). CDR3: CASSELGGGVDEQFF. CDR3 DNA sequence: TGCGCCAGCAGTGAGTTGGGGGGGGGCGTCGATGAGCAGTTCTTC.

J is TRBJ1-2 and V is TRBV28; 9 positions match TRBD1. The CDR3 length is 15 residues. The V gene's germline CDR1 is MDHEN and CDR2 SYDVKM. J gave up 7 bases and V 5 bases, and 11 bases lay outside the gene matches. CDR3 in amino acids: CASSTTGGGGGGYTF. The CDR3, as DNA: TGTGCCAGCAGTACCACAGGGGGCGGCGGTGGTGGCTACACCTTC.

This clone was found a few times. The V call is TRBV6-5, the J call TRBJ2-5; 11 bases map to TRBD2. The germline V gene has CDR1 MNHEY and CDR2 SVGAGI. V was pared by 6 bases and J by 1 base, with 1 base of the junction left unmatched. The CDR3 covers 14 residues. DNA for the CDR3: TGTGCCAGCAGACTAGCGGGGGTCCAAGAGACCCAGTACTTC. Translating it yields CASRLAGVQETQYF.

This chain joins TRBV9 and TRBJ1-4; D may be TRBD1 (6 bases). This CDR3 is 16 amino acids long. Trimming cost V 0 bases and J 6 bases, with 15 bases left between them. Germline assignment: CDR1 SGDLS and CDR2 YYNGEE. The CDR3 DNA reads TGTGCCAGCAGCGTAGCTGCGGGGGCGCGGGATGAAAAACTGTTTTTT. Encoded protein: CASSVAAGARDEKLFF.

The chain carries TRBV11-2 and TRBJ2-7, with 7 positions matching TRBD1. Trimming at V came to 2 bases and at J to 2 bases, leaving 6 bases not matched to a gene. The V gene's germline CDR1 is SGHAT and CDR2 FQNNGV. CDR3 size: 15 residues. The CDR3 loop reads CASSLTVQGPYEQYF. The CDR3 nucleotides are TGTGCCAGCAGCTTAACAGTACAGGGGCCCTACGAGCAGTACTTC.

The genes are TRBV5-1 and TRBJ1-1; 7 nucleotides agree with TRBD1. The germline CDR1 and CDR2 sequences are SGHRS and YFSETQ. V dropped 5 bases and J dropped 4; count of bases not matched to a gene: 5. The CDR3 has 13 residues. In DNA form, the CDR3 reads TGCGCCAGCAGTTTTGGACAGGCCACTGAAGCTTTCTTT. Translation: CASSFGQATEAFF.

J is TRBJ2-3 and V is TRBV7-2; perhaps TRBD1 as D (6 bases). V was trimmed by 0 bases and J by 11 bases, leaving 18 bases between them. The CDR3 spans 15 residues. Germline V gives CDR1 SGHTA, CDR2 FQGNSA. CDR3 protein: CASSLARDTFSLQYF. In DNA form, the CDR3 reads TGTGCCAGCAGCTTAGCCCGGGACACCTTTTCCCTGCAGTATTTT.

The genes are TRBV27 and TRBJ2-1; 7 nucleotides line up with TRBD2. The CDR3 is made up of 16 amino acids. Germline CDR1 is MNHEY and CDR2 is SMNVEV (reference sequence). V lost 6 bases and J lost 5; bases outside the gene matches: 13. The CDR3 coding sequence is TGTGCCAGCAGGAAGGAGGGGAGAGCGGGAAACAATGAGCAGTTCTTC. This gives the protein CASRKEGRAGNNEQFF.

The gene calls are TRBV7-2 and TRBJ2-5; tentative D call: TRBD2 (6 bases). In germline, CDR1 is SGHTA, CDR2 FQGNSA. This CDR3 has 13 residues. V was shortened by 2 bases and J by 5 bases, with 9 bases between the two germline ends. DNA for the CDR3: TGTGCCAGCAGCTTATCGGGAGTTGAGACCCAGTACTTC. This translates into CASSLSGVETQYF.

In its sample, this clone was seen a few times. The chain is built from TRBV7-3 and TRBJ2-6; 11 bases match TRBD2. Germline V gene lookup returns CDR1 SGHTA and CDR2 FQGTGA. J lost 0 bases, V lost 3 bases, and 4 bases had no gene match. CDR3 length: 18 amino acids. The DNA of the CDR3 is TGTGCCAGCAGCTTCGGGACTAGCGGCTACTCTGGGGCCAACGTCCTGACTTTC. The encoded protein is CASSFGTSGYSGANVLTF.

The rearrangement joins TRBV6-6 to TRBJ2-7; D may be TRBD2 (5 bases). CDR1 MNHNY and CDR2 SVGAGI come from the germline V gene (reference sequence). The CDR3 spans 11 residues. Trimming removed 7 bases from V and 4 bases from J, with 8 bases in between. CDR3 loop: CASTSMYEQYF. The CDR3 DNA reads TGTGCCAGCACTAGCATGTACGAGCAGTACTTC.

Concerning this clone itself: Other DNA sequences from this sample encode an identical CDR3 as well. The chain recombines TRBV9 with TRBJ1-2; 8 nucleotides line up with TRBD1. Germline CDR1 reads SGDLS; CDR2 reads YYNGEE. J was trimmed by 3 bases and V by 2 bases; bases with no gene match: 0. The CDR3 totals 13 residues. The DNA of the CDR3 is TGTGCCAGCAGCGTGGACAGGGACTATGGCTACACCTTC. The encoded protein is CASSVDRDYGYTF. Based on the CDR3 plus reference TRBV9 and TRBJ1-2, the full variable domain is DSGVTQTPKHLITATGQRVTLRCSPRSGDLSVYWYQQSLDQGLQFLIQYYNGEERAKGNILERFSAQQFPDLHSELNLSSLELGDSALYFCASSVDRDYGYTFGSGTRLTVV.

V is TRBV30 and J is TRBJ1-3; D call uncertain. Germline assignment: CDR1 GTSNPN and CDR2 SVGIG (reference sequence). With 5 bases removed from V and 3 bases from J, the gap between germline ends came to 11 bases. The CDR3 has 13 residues. Here the CDR3 DNA reads TGTGCCTGGGGCTACGGTGGTGGAAACACCATATATTTT. Amino acids: CAWGYGGGNTIYF.

This sequence joins TRBV14 and TRBJ1-2; D not certain. The CDR3 spans 13 residues. Germline CDR1 is SGHDN and CDR2 is FVKESK. Trimming shortened V by 0 bases and J by 8 bases, and 10 bases separated the two germline ends. The CDR3 loop reads CASSQDEERGYTF. CDR3 DNA: TGTGCCAGCAGCCAAGATGAGGAGAGGGGCTACACCTTC.

This sequence joins TRBV2 and TRBJ1-6; no firm D call. There are 11 residues in the CDR3. Deletions cut 6 bases from V and 12 bases from J, with 9 bases between. Germline CDR1 reads SNHLY; CDR2 reads FYNNEI. The DNA of the CDR3 is TGTGCCAGCAGACTGAAAGAACCCCTCCACTTT. Translating it yields CASRLKEPLHF.

This clone came up a few times. V gene TRBV5-1 combines with J gene TRBJ2-1, with D perhaps TRBD2 (5 bases). The CDR3 totals 14 residues. Trimming removed 4 bases from V and 5 bases from J, with 13 bases in between. Germline assignment: CDR1 SGHRS and CDR2 YFSETQ. This CDR3 reads CASSPGPGNNEQFF. The CDR3 bases are TGCGCCAGCAGCCCGGGTCCGGGGAACAATGAGCAGTTCTTC.

The chain links TRBV2 to TRBJ1-5; 8 positions agree with TRBD1. Germline V gene lookup returns CDR1 SNHLY and CDR2 FYNNEI. This CDR3 has 14 amino acids. CDR3 region: CACQGASGNQPQHF. The DNA for the CDR3 is TGTGCGTGCCAGGGGGCGTCAGGCAATCAGCCCCAGCATTTT.

The gene calls are TRBV10-3 and TRBJ1-5, with no clear D. Germline V gives CDR1 ENHRY, CDR2 SYGVKD. Trimming took off 2 bases at V and 0 bases at J, with 11 bases between the two ends. The CDR3 covers 16 residues. The CDR3 loop is CAISETEDYSNQPQHF. The CDR3 DNA reads as TGTGCCATCAGTGAGACAGAAGACTATAGCAATCAGCCCCAGCATTTT.

The V call is TRBV9, the J call TRBJ1-3, with 7 bases identical to TRBD1. The CDR3 runs 14 residues. Germline CDR1 SGDLS, CDR2 YYNGEE. J lost 2 bases, V lost 3 bases, and 2 bases had no gene match. For the CDR3, the DNA is TGTGCCAGCAGCGAGACAGGGACTGGAAACACCATATATTTT. It codes for CASSETGTGNTIYF. Supplemented by reference TRBV9 and TRBJ1-3, the full variable domain reads DSGVTQTPKHLITATGQRVTLRCSPRSGDLSVYWYQQSLDQGLQFLIQYYNGEERAKGNILERFSAQQFPDLHSELNLSSLELGDSALYFCASSETGTGNTIYFGEGSWLTVV.

This clone was detected a few times. The chain joins TRBV5-1 to TRBJ2-3; possible D gene TRBD2, 5 bases. Trimming removed 3 bases from V and 4 bases from J, with 18 bases in between. Germline V lookup: CDR1 SGHRS, CDR2 YFSETQ. The CDR3 loop spans 16 amino acids. CDR3 loop: CASSSRESRNSDTQYF. CDR3 coding DNA: TGCGCCAGCAGCTCCCGGGAAAGCAGGAACTCAGATACGCAGTATTTT.